These T cell receptor beta chains were read from a single sample in a study of T cell responses to AZD1222 COVID-19 vaccine. This table comes from immunoSEQ multiplex PCR, and its TCRdb copy is limited to in-frame clones, with some not included. The sample records around 200,000 clones, roughly 91% being singletons. Sequencing was performed on peripheral blood, taken on day 0 of AZD1222 vaccination. The receptors were sampled from an adult in good health. The CDR3 runs from the conserved cysteine through the conserved F or W. A D gene is named only where the DNA matches it firmly. Some rows mark clone size as missing; the rest say once, few, many or name a class of expanded clone.

J gene,clone size,D gene,V gene,CDR3 protein,CDR3 DNA
TRBJ1-3,NA,NA,TRBV7-2,CASSGPGNTIYF,TGTGCCAGCAGTGGACCTGGAAACACCATATATTTT
TRBJ2-7,NA,TRBD2,TRBV7-8,CASSLGASGGYEQYF,TGTGCCAGCAGCTTGGGAGCTAGCGGAGGCTACGAGCAGTACTTC
TRBJ2-7,NA,NA,TRBV4-3,CASSQEPGATYEQYF,TGCGCCAGCAGCCAAGAACCCGGGGCGACGTACGAGCAGTACTTC
TRBJ2-1,NA,TRBD2,TRBV7-6,CASSSILAGKGGNEQFF,TGTGCCAGCAGCTCAATACTAGCGGGCAAAGGCGGGAATGAGCAGTTCTTC
TRBJ2-5,NA,TRBD1,TRBV20-1,CSASRGGRETQYF,TGCAGTGCTAGTCGAGGGGGCCGGGAGACCCAGTACTTC
TRBJ2-7,NA,NA,TRBV2,CASSDILGASEQYF,TGTGCCAGCAGTGACATCCTAGGGGCCTCCGAGCAGTACTTC
TRBJ1-1,NA,NA,TRBV5-1,CASSLAGIGSMNTEAFF,TGCGCCAGCAGCTTGGCCGGTATAGGATCCATGAACACTGAAGCTTTCTTT
TRBJ2-2,NA,NA,TRBV29-1,CSVGMAGTTGELFF,TGCAGCGTTGGGATGGCAGGGACCACCGGGGAGCTGTTTTTT
TRBJ2-7,NA,NA,TRBV7-3,CASSLVEGFEQYF,TGTGCCAGCAGCTTAGTTGAGGGGTTTGAGCAGTACTTC
TRBJ1-1,NA,TRBD1,TRBV6-5,CASSYGIQGVNTEAFF,TGTGCCAGCAGTTACGGAATACAGGGGGTGAACACTGAAGCTTTCTTT
TRBJ1-5,NA,NA,TRBV4-3,CASSQSASWGGGQPQHF,TGCGCCAGCAGCCAATCCGCGAGCTGGGGGGGCGGGCAGCCCCAGCATTTT
TRBJ2-3,NA,NA,TRBV6-6,CASSPRGTDTQYF,TGTGCCAGCAGCCCCCGGGGCACAGATACGCAGTATTTT
TRBJ2-7,NA,NA,TRBV6-5,CASRSRTATYEQYF,TGTGCCAGCAGATCACGGACAGCAACCTACGAGCAGTACTTC
TRBJ2-5,NA,TRBD1,TRBV11-2,CASSLVTGGQETQYF,TGTGCCAGCAGCTTAGTCACAGGGGGCCAAGAGACCCAGTACTTC
TRBJ2-7,NA,NA,TRBV18,CASSPGGGNYEQYF,TGTGCCAGCTCACCGGGGGGGGGCAACTACGAGCAGTACTTC
TRBJ2-7,NA,TRBD1,TRBV11-3,CASSPRNPQGAQGTSYEQYF,TGTGCCAGCAGCCCCCGAAACCCTCAGGGGGCGCAGGGAACAAGTTACGAGCAGTACTTC
TRBJ2-6,NA,TRBD2,TRBV19,CASTPMGGRANVLTF,TGTGCCAGTACCCCAATGGGGGGGAGGGCCAACGTCCTGACTTTC
TRBJ1-4,once,NA,TRBV21-1,CASSAPRDPTLKLFF,TGTGCCAGCAGCGCCCCCCGTGACCCGACGTTAAAACTGTTTTTT
TRBJ2-1,NA,NA,TRBV27,CASSPTGTGDNEQFF,TGTGCCAGCAGTCCTACCGGGACTGGCGACAATGAGCAGTTCTTC
TRBJ1-2,NA,TRBD1,TRBV3-1/TRBV3-2,CASSQGDRGSYGYTF,TGTGCCAGCAGCCAGGGGGACAGGGGAAGTTATGGCTACACCTTC
TRBJ2-7,NA,TRBD2,TRBV9,CASSPYGGTRVPAVREQYF,TGTGCCAGCAGCCCCTATGGGGGGACTAGGGTCCCCGCGGTACGGGAGCAGTACTTC
TRBJ2-7,NA,TRBD1,TRBV10-2,CASSESLAGGFHEQYF,TGCGCCAGCAGTGAGTCGCTAGCAGGGGGCTTCCACGAGCAGTACTTC
TRBJ2-3,NA,NA,TRBV7-3,CASSQAGASVADTQYF,TGTGCCAGCAGCCAAGCTGGGGCTAGCGTCGCAGATACGCAGTATTTT
TRBJ1-1,once,NA,TRBV4-3,CASSQEGTNTEAFF,TGCGCCAGCAGCCAAGAAGGGACGAACACTGAAGCTTTCTTT
TRBJ1-2,NA,NA,TRBV14,CASSQVKRGPFYGYTF,TGTGCCAGCAGCCAAGTTAAGAGGGGACCCTTCTATGGCTACACCTTC
TRBJ2-2,NA,TRBD1,TRBV19,CASSIKPGTGDTGELFF,TGTGCCAGTAGTATAAAACCTGGGACAGGAGACACCGGGGAGCTGTTTTTT
TRBJ2-7,NA,NA,TRBV7-2,CASSLAGSSSYEQYF,TGTGCCAGCAGCTTAGCAGGGTCCAGCTCCTACGAGCAGTACTTC
TRBJ2-2,NA,TRBD1,TRBV2,CASTTDRGYTGELFF,TGTGCCAGCACCACCGACAGGGGCTACACCGGGGAGCTGTTTTTT
TRBJ2-2,NA,TRBD1,TRBV5-6,CASSAYRGSSTGELFF,TGTGCCAGCAGCGCGTACAGGGGATCGAGCACCGGGGAGCTGTTTTTT
TRBJ2-3,few,TRBD1,TRBV4-3,CASSHTGAQPDTQYF,TGCGCCAGCAGCCACACAGGGGCACAGCCAGATACGCAGTATTTT
TRBJ2-7,NA,NA,TRBV9,CASSPRLSITGHEQYF,TGTGCCAGCAGCCCCCGGCTGTCGATTACGGGCCACGAGCAGTACTTC
TRBJ1-1,NA,NA,TRBV29-1,CSVLGGTEAFF,TGCAGCGTTTTGGGGGGCACTGAAGCTTTCTTT
TRBJ1-2,NA,TRBD1,TRBV5-3,CARSSGTGDYGYTF,TGTGCCAGAAGCTCCGGGACAGGGGATTATGGCTACACCTTC
TRBJ1-2,NA,NA,TRBV13,CASSLFSGRGYGYTF,TGTGCCAGCAGCTTATTCTCCGGTAGGGGTTATGGCTACACCTTC
TRBJ2-1,NA,TRBD1,TRBV19,CASRSGTGNSYNEQFF,TGTGCCAGTAGGTCCGGGACAGGAAACTCCTACAATGAGCAGTTCTTC
TRBJ2-7,NA,NA,TRBV5-6,CASRVGGANYEQYF,TGTGCCAGCAGGGTGGGGGGCGCGAACTACGAGCAGTACTTC
TRBJ1-5,NA,NA,TRBV27,CASSPQTGKVGYNQPQHF,TGTGCCAGCAGTCCCCAAACAGGGAAAGTGGGCTACAATCAGCCCCAGCATTTT
TRBJ2-7,NA,TRBD1,TRBV3-1/TRBV3-2,CASSQEWDRSYEQYF,TGTGCCAGCAGCCAAGAATGGGACAGGTCCTACGAGCAGTACTTC
TRBJ1-2,NA,NA,TRBV27,CASSPRFAAVHNYGYTF,TGTGCCAGCAGTCCCCGGTTCGCGGCAGTCCACAACTATGGCTACACCTTC
TRBJ1-2,NA,NA,TRBV7-2,CASSLGRGYGYTF,TGTGCCAGCAGCCTCGGCAGGGGTTATGGCTACACCTTC
TRBJ1-2,NA,NA,TRBV7-9,CASSFEMTYGYTF,TGTGCCAGCAGCTTCGAGATGACCTATGGCTACACCTTC
TRBJ1-6,NA,NA,TRBV18,CASSPETNSPLHF,TGTGCCAGCTCACCAGAGACCAATTCACCCCTCCACTTT
TRBJ2-3,NA,NA,TRBV11-2,CASSLDLGHPLGDTQYF,TGTGCCAGCAGCTTAGATTTGGGGCACCCCTTAGGGGATACGCAGTATTTT
TRBJ2-3,few,NA,TRBV10-1,CASAALATTDTQYF,TGCGCCAGCGCGGCTCTGGCTACGACAGATACGCAGTATTTT
TRBJ1-4,NA,TRBD1,TRBV27,CASSRRDSETNEKLFF,TGTGCCAGCAGCCGGCGGGACAGCGAAACTAATGAAAAACTGTTTTTT
TRBJ1-2,once,NA,TRBV3-1/TRBV3-2,CASSQDGGVSPNYGYTF,TGTGCCAGCAGCCAAGACGGCGGGGTGAGCCCTAACTATGGCTACACCTTC
TRBJ1-2,once,TRBD1,TRBV29-1,CSVRTGHGYTF,TGCAGCGTTAGGACAGGGCATGGCTACACCTTC
TRBJ2-7,NA,NA,TRBV18,CASSTDLGGLGEQYF,TGTGCCAGCTCAACCGACCTCGGAGGACTTGGCGAGCAGTACTTC
TRBJ2-7,NA,NA,TRBV12-3/TRBV12-4,CASTRRPTYEQYF,TGTGCCAGCACCCGAAGACCGACCTACGAGCAGTACTTC
TRBJ2-3,NA,TRBD2,TRBV9,CASSVASRGGGADTQYF,TGTGCCAGCAGCGTAGCCTCGCGGGGGGGCGGGGCAGATACGCAGTATTTT
TRBJ2-1,NA,TRBD1,TRBV9,CASTSGTGDNEQFF,TGTGCCAGCACCTCCGGGACAGGGGATAATGAGCAGTTCTTC